These T cell receptor beta chains were read from a single sample in a study of human T cells and chemical hapten exposure. A single record per CDR3 protein comes from TCRdb applying MiXCR to the RACE reads. Of about 380,000 distinct CDR3 sequences detected, 4% to 6% appear once; the ten largest clones hold 2.6%. Sequenced here: whole blood, sampled in connection with sensitization to the hapten diphenylcyclopropenone (DPC). These TCRs come from a woman between 50 and 59 years old with alopecia areata. Some clones in this sample may be carry-over from other donors' samples. Both conserved end residues are part of each CDR3. Each record gives: J gene, clone size, V gene, D gene, CDR3 DNA, CDR3 protein. The D gene is left open where the match is weak. A clone size is listed for some rows: how often the clone was seen (once, few, many), or a class if it is expanded.

J: TRBJ2-5; size: many; V: TRBV29-1; D: .; DNA: TGCAGCGTTGTTCAGAGCAGCCAAGAGACCCAGTACTTC; CDR3: CSVVQSSQETQYF
J: TRBJ2-7; size: .; V: TRBV5-4; D: TRBD1; DNA: TGTGCCAGCAGCTTGCCCGGACAGGGGAGGAACGAGCAGTACTTC; CDR3: CASSLPGQGRNEQYF
J: TRBJ1-3; size: few; V: TRBV7-8; D: .; DNA: TGTGCCAGCAGCTTAGCGGCAGGGGCCCCTGGAAACACCATATATTTT; CDR3: CASSLAAGAPGNTIYF
J: TRBJ2-3; size: .; V: TRBV20-1; D: .; DNA: TGCAGTGCTAGAGATTGGCAGCGCAGCACAGATACGCAGTATTTT; CDR3: CSARDWQRSTDTQYF
J: TRBJ2-3; size: many; V: TRBV28; D: TRBD2; DNA: TGTGCCAGCTCCATAGCGGGCATTTTCACAGATACGCAGTATTTT; CDR3: CASSIAGIFTDTQYF
J: TRBJ2-4; size: many; V: TRBV12-3/TRBV12-4; D: .; DNA: TGTGCCAGCAGTTTAGGGCTATCTCTAGCCAAAAACATTCAGTACTTC; CDR3: CASSLGLSLAKNIQYF
J: TRBJ2-3; size: many; V: TRBV10-3; D: TRBD2; DNA: TGTGCCATCAGTGAGTCGCAGGGAGGGCGGACAGATACGCAGTATTTT; CDR3: CAISESQGGRTDTQYF
J: TRBJ1-5; size: few; V: TRBV19; D: TRBD1; DNA: TGTGCCAGTATATCCGGGAGCAGGGGGCTACAGCCCCAGCATTTT; CDR3: CASISGSRGLQPQHF
J: TRBJ2-2; size: many; V: TRBV29-1; D: .; DNA: TGCAGCGCCCTCGCCCTCCAGAACACCGGGGAGCTGTTTTTT; CDR3: CSALALQNTGELFF
J: TRBJ1-2; size: few; V: TRBV7-9; D: TRBD1; DNA: TGTGCCAGCAGCTCCGCCCGGACAGGGGGCTGGCTTGGCTACACCTTC; CDR3: CASSSARTGGWLGYTF
J: TRBJ2-1; size: .; V: TRBV28; D: TRBD1; DNA: TGTGCCAGCACCACGAGGGGACAGGGGTTAGGTGAGCAGTTCTTC; CDR3: CASTTRGQGLGEQFF
J: TRBJ2-2; size: many; V: TRBV6-5; D: .; DNA: TGTGCCAGCAGTTACTCGCCAGGGACGGGCACCGGGGAGCTGTTTTTT; CDR3: CASSYSPGTGTGELFF
J: TRBJ2-7; size: many; V: TRBV2; D: TRBD2; DNA: TGTGCCAGCAGTGAAGCGGGGCTAGCGGGGACTTACGAGCAGTACTTC; CDR3: CASSEAGLAGTYEQYF
J: TRBJ2-7; size: .; V: TRBV10-3; D: .; DNA: TGTGCCATCAGTGTGGCGACCTCCTCCGGGCAGTACTTC; CDR3: CAISVATSSGQYF
J: TRBJ2-7; size: many; V: TRBV5-6; D: TRBD2; DNA: TGTGCCAGCAGCTTGGCTCTAGCGGGGGACTTCGAGCAGTACTTC; CDR3: CASSLALAGDFEQYF
J: TRBJ1-1; size: many; V: TRBV20-1; D: .; DNA: TGCAGTGCCTCGGACAGCAACACTGAAGCTTTCTTT; CDR3: CSASDSNTEAFF
J: TRBJ1-5; size: .; V: TRBV20-1; D: .; DNA: TGCAGTGCTAGAGTACTAGGGGCGAATCAGCCCCAGCATTTT; CDR3: CSARVLGANQPQHF
J: TRBJ2-5; size: few; V: TRBV14; D: TRBD1; DNA: TGTGCCAGCAGCCAAGCCGGGACAGGGGTTCTAGAGACCCAGTACTTC; CDR3: CASSQAGTGVLETQYF
J: TRBJ1-5; size: few; V: TRBV5-1; D: .; DNA: TGCGCCAGCAGACCGGACAGTAGCAATCAGCCCCAGCATTTT; CDR3: CASRPDSSNQPQHF
J: TRBJ2-3; size: many; V: TRBV6-1; D: TRBD1; DNA: TGTGCCAGCAGACACGGACAGGGGGCCCTAGCACTCACGGATACGCAGTATTTT; CDR3: CASRHGQGALALTDTQYF
J: TRBJ2-7; size: few; V: TRBV29-1; D: .; DNA: TGCAGCGTTGAACGGCAGGGTAGCTCCTACGAGCAGTACTTC; CDR3: CSVERQGSSYEQYF
J: TRBJ1-5; size: few; V: TRBV12-3/TRBV12-4; D: TRBD1; DNA: TGTGCCAGCAGTTTCACGGAAGGCGGCAGGGGGCAGGGACAGCCCCAGCATTTT; CDR3: CASSFTEGGRGQGQPQHF
J: TRBJ1-1; size: .; V: TRBV7-9; D: TRBD1; DNA: TGTGCCAGCAGCACGAGGGGTGACAGGGGGCTACCTGAAGCTTTCTTT; CDR3: CASSTRGDRGLPEAFF